This T cell receptor (beta chain) was identified during a study of T cell responses to AZD1222 COVID-19 vaccine. Whole-study findings and limits: Increases in Spike-specific TCR breadth and depth were seen after two AZD1222 doses. Repertoire samples came only from after the peak T cell response. Variant regions that are unmutated are reportedly the target of nearly half of spike-specific TCRs. Donors were mostly white British, more females; clonal diversity possibly underestimated.

Sequencing used immunoSEQ multiplex PCR; TCRdb keeps in-frame clones, though not all of them. The sample has 90,000 to 150,000 clones; approximately 91% are singletons. This clone was counted a single time. No antigen is known for it. The specimen comprised peripheral blood, sampled on day 0 of AZD1222 vaccination. The TCR sequence derives from an adult in good health.

The CDR3 reads CASSLYMNTEAFF. The CDR3 DNA follows: TGTGCCAGCAGCCTCTATATGAACACTGAAGCTTTCTTT. This chain joins TRBV11-2 and TRBJ1-1; unclear D gene. This CDR3 region has 13 residues. Deletions cut 5 bases from V and 0 bases from J, with 7 bases between. Germline-derived CDR1 and CDR2 are SGHAT and FQNNGV.